This entry features one TCR beta chain sequence. Antigen unknown. The sample is drawn from a study of vaccination effects on CD4 cells after COVID-19. Points from the study as a whole: The study found marked clonal contraction of infection- and vaccine-induced clones late after vaccination. Early post-infection timepoints were missing from the study, which also had few convalescent patients.

Repertoires were generated with immunoSEQ multiplex PCR, while TCRdb's copy carries only in-frame clones and drops some. Of 60,000 to 70,000 clones in the sample, approximately 80% were seen once. Peptide-pool stimulation followed by sequencing identified expanded antigen-specific CD4+ clonotypes in the ViraFEST assay. Upon completion of 10 to 11 days in culture, CD4+ T cells were isolated. Cultures received IL-2 medium that replaced half the medium on days 3 and 7. This CDR3 contains 15 residues. Trimming removed 5 bases from V and 0 bases from J, with 11 bases in between. The germline V gene has CDR1 SGHAT and CDR2 FQNNGV.

Sequenced material: CD4+ T cells from PBMCs cultured with HCoV-229E spike peptides, taken before COVID-19 vaccination. The chain joins TRBV11-2 to TRBJ1-3, with a possible D match to TRBD1 (6 bases). The sequence was collected from a human donor who received a COVID-19 vaccine. CDR3 sequence: CASSPTGSSGNTIYF. The DNA for the CDR3 is TGTGCCAGCAGCCCCACAGGGAGCTCTGGAAACACCATATATTTT.